The sequence of this TCR beta chain was determined in a study of regulatory T cells in long-lasting Graves disease. The germline V gene has CDR1 MDHEN and CDR2 SYDVKM. This CDR3 contains 16 residues. V was pared by 6 bases and J by 5 bases, with 13 bases of the junction left unmatched. At least ten counts were recorded for this clonotype. Arm-PCR of CDR3 regions and iRepertoire HTBI primers were used to build TCR beta libraries. MiXCR was run by TCRdb on the multiplex PCR reads, yielding one entry per CDR3 protein. The table lists more than 650,000 distinct CDR3 sequences, around 30% of them singletons. As to time point: persistent/refractory GD, antithyroid drugs over 5 years with positive TRAb. From RNA extracted from PBMCs, the TCR library was made.

The source material was peripheral blood mononuclear cells (PBMCs), sampled when the disease was refractory, from a patient treated with antithyroid drugs. The chain employs TRBV28 and TRBJ1-5, with 7 bases that match TRBD1. This TCR was sampled from a female donor with Graves disease. Written as DNA, the CDR3 is TGTGCCAGCAGGGGTAGTGTGAGACAGGGCCATCAGCCCCAGCATTTT. It specifies CASRGSVRQGHQPQHF. Full variable domain (missing parts from reference TRBV28 and TRBJ1-5): DVKVTQSSRYLVKRTGEKVFLECVQDMDHENMFWYRQDPGLGLRLIYFSYDVKMKEKGDIPEGYSVSREKKERFSLILESASTNQTSMYLCASRGSVRQGHQPQHFGDGTRLSIL.